This entry lists 24 T cell receptor beta chains sequenced from one sample in a study of radiotherapy plus CTLA-4 blockade in lung cancer. TCRdb keeps only in-frame clones here, not all; method: immunoSEQ multiplex PCR. The sample has approximately 40,000 clones; roughly 72% are singletons. The source material was peripheral blood, sampled from a patient treated with radiotherapy plus ipilimumab. These receptors all come from a human donor with non-small cell lung cancer who had stable disease on radiotherapy plus ipilimumab.

The chain carries TRBV7-2 and TRBJ2-5, with D possibly being TRBD1 (6 bases). V was clipped by 6 bases and J by 3 bases, with 14 bases between them. Germline CDR1 is SGHTA and CDR2 is FQGNSA. CDR3 length: 14 amino acids. CDR3 protein: CASRGFRTEETQYF. DNA of the CDR3: TGTGCCAGCAGGGGATTTCGGACAGAAGAGACCCAGTACTTC.

The chain carries TRBV7-9 and TRBJ1-2; possible D gene TRBD1, 6 bases. Trimming removed 7 bases from V and 7 bases from J, with 16 bases in between. Germline V gene sequence: CDR1 SEHNR, CDR2 FQNEAQ (reference sequence). This CDR3 is built from 13 residues. The CDR3 sequence: CASTSWGLVGYTF. DNA of the CDR3: TGTGCCAGCACCAGTTGGGGGCTAGTTGGCTACACCTTC.

The chain is built from TRBV9 and TRBJ2-3, with 14 bases matching TRBD2. With 2 bases clipped from V and 6 bases from J, the junction kept 5 bases outside the gene matches. This CDR3 has 16 amino acids. The germline gives CDR1 SGDLS, CDR2 YYNGEE. The CDR3 spells CASSVTSGGAGDTQYF. The CDR3 coding sequence is TGTGCCAGCAGCGTGACTAGCGGGGGGGCCGGTGATACGCAGTATTTT.

This chain connects TRBV2 to TRBJ2-5; 8 bases agree with TRBD1. CDR1 and CDR2 (germline): SNHLY, FYNNEI. After removal of 5 bases from V and 2 bases from J, the junction contained 7 bases not matched to a gene. This CDR3 is built from 15 residues. This chain's CDR3 is CASSQSQGEQETQYF. CDR3 bases: TGTGCCAGCAGTCAATCACAGGGGGAGCAAGAGACCCAGTACTTC.

The J gene is TRBJ1-1, the V gene TRBV5-1, with 9 nucleotides matching TRBD1. The V gene's germline CDR1 is SGHRS and CDR2 YFSETQ. V was pared by 5 bases and J by 8 bases, with 10 bases of the junction left unmatched. This CDR3 contains 14 residues. In DNA, the CDR3 is TGCGCCAGCAGGCCGGGGACAGGGAATCCCGAAGCTTTCTTT. Its protein is CASRPGTGNPEAFF.

V usage is TRBV10-3 and J usage is TRBJ2-1; the D gene is possibly TRBD1 (6 bases). The ends were cut back, 7 bases at V and 5 bases at J, with 15 bases in the middle. This CDR3 spans 14 amino acids. Germline-derived CDR1 and CDR2 are ENHRY and SYGVKD. DNA of the CDR3: TGTGCCATCAATGGCCGGACAGAAAACAATGAGCAGTTCTTC. Protein product: CAINGRTENNEQFF.

CDR3 nucleotide sequence: TGTGCCAGCTCACCAGGACGGGACAGGGGTAACTATGGCTACACCTTC. Translating gives CASSPGRDRGNYGYTF. The chain has TRBV18 and TRBJ1-2; 10 bases are shared with TRBD1. This CDR3 has 16 amino acids. The V gene's germline CDR1 is KGHSH and CDR2 LQKENI. J lost 1 base, V lost 2 bases, and 4 bases had no gene match.

The gene calls are TRBV21-1 and TRBJ1-5. TRBV21-1 is tagged as a pseudogene. This CDR3 spans 15 amino acids. The CDR3 DNA follows: TGTGCCAGCAGCACAAGGGGGGGTTGGGATCAGCCCCAGCATTTT. Translating it yields CASSTRGGWDQPQHF.

The rearrangement joins TRBV19 to TRBJ1-6; D may be TRBD1 (5 bases). The length of the CDR3 is 18 residues. V gave up 4 bases and J gave up 0 bases, with 16 bases separating them. Germline values: CDR1 LNHDA, CDR2 SQIVND (reference sequence). CDR3 amino acids: CASSKDGTQSSYNSPLHF. In DNA, the CDR3 is TGTGCCAGTAGTAAAGACGGGACTCAGAGCTCCTATAATTCACCCCTCCACTTT.

This chain joins TRBV6-6 and TRBJ1-3; D uncertain. Per the germline V gene, CDR1 is MNHNY and CDR2 is SVGAGI (reference sequence). V lost 9 bases, J lost 8 bases, and 11 bases lay in between. This CDR3 comprises 11 residues. CDR3 in amino acids: CASGPLDTIYF. CDR3 nucleotides: TGTGCCAGTGGTCCTCTAGACACCATATATTTT.

This chain's CDR3 is CASSLGTSGGAGELFF. The DNA of the CDR3 is TGTGCCAGCAGCTTGGGGACTAGCGGGGGGGCCGGGGAGCTGTTTTTT. The chain couples TRBV5-4 to TRBJ2-2; 15 bases match TRBD2. Germline-derived CDR1 and CDR2 are SGHNT and YYREEE (reference sequence). The CDR3 consists of 16 residues. With V trimmed by 0 bases and J by 6 bases, 0 bases remained unmatched.

The chain uses TRBV7-8 and TRBJ1-1, with 7 bases fitting TRBD1. The CDR3 extends over 12 amino acids. The J segment lost 7 bases and the V segment lost 6 bases, leaving 5 bases of the junction unmatched. Germline V CDR1 and CDR2: SGHVS, FQNEAQ. The CDR3 loop is CASRPRQGEAFF. The DNA for the CDR3 is TGTGCCAGCAGACCAAGACAGGGTGAAGCTTTCTTT. The complete variable domain, with remaining parts taken from reference TRBV7-8 and TRBJ1-1, reads GAGVSQSPRYKVAKRGQDVALRCDPISGHVSLFWYQQALGQGPEFLTYFQNEAQLDKSGLPSDRFFAERPEGSVSTLKIQRTQQEDSAVYLCASRPRQGEAFFGQGTRLTVV.

The rearrangement joins TRBV4-2 to TRBJ2-2; 7 positions agree with TRBD1. The CDR3 length is 15 residues. CDR1 and CDR2 from the germline V gene are LGHNA and YNFKEQ. V shed 4 bases and J 6 bases; nucleotides not matched to a gene: 8. CDR3 sequence: CASSPRQGNAGELFF. The CDR3 bases are TGTGCCAGCAGCCCTCGACAGGGTAACGCCGGGGAGCTGTTTTTT.

The chain is built from TRBV5-4 and TRBJ2-5; no reliable D call. V was cut by 5 bases and J by 0 bases, with 8 bases left in between. The V gene's germline CDR1 is SGHNT and CDR2 YYREEE (reference sequence). The CDR3 loop spans 13 amino acids. The CDR3 region is CASSHQDQETQYF. In DNA form, the CDR3 reads TGTGCCAGCAGTCATCAGGACCAAGAGACCCAGTACTTC. The full variable domain, its missing parts supplied by reference TRBV5-4 and TRBJ2-5, is ETGVTQSPTHLIKTRGQQVTLRCSSQSGHNTVSWYQQALGQGPQFIFQYYREEENGRGNFPPRFSGLQFPNYSSELNVNALELDDSALYLCASSHQDQETQYFGPGTRLLVL.

The chain employs TRBV5-8 and TRBJ1-5, with 9 bases fitting TRBD1. The CDR3 extends over 16 amino acids. Germline assignment: CDR1 SGHTS and CDR2 YDEGEE. J gave up 7 bases and V 0 bases, and 8 bases lay outside the gene matches. The chain's CDR3 is CASSLGGQGSRQPQHF. The CDR3 DNA reads TGTGCCAGCAGCTTGGGGGGACAGGGTTCAAGGCAGCCCCAGCATTTT.

The chain has TRBV30 and TRBJ1-2; TRBD1 matches at 8 bases. Germline V gene data show CDR1 as GTSNPN and CDR2 as SVGIG (reference sequence). The CDR3 totals 15 residues. The V segment lost 2 bases and the J segment 6 bases; nucleotides outside the gene matches: 11. This chain's CDR3 is CAWSLTPDRANGYTF. CDR3 DNA: TGTGCCTGGAGTCTCACCCCGGACAGGGCAAATGGCTACACCTTC.

This rearrangement joins TRBV11-3 to TRBJ2-4; 9 bases are shared with TRBD2. This CDR3 has 16 residues. Germline CDR1 reads SGHNT; CDR2 reads YENEEA. After removal of 5 bases from V and 5 bases from J, the junction contained 10 bases not matched to a gene. Written as DNA, the CDR3 is TGTGCCAGCAGCCCAGGAGGGTTAGCGGGGGAAAACATTCAGTACTTC. This gives the protein CASSPGGLAGENIQYF.

V and J are TRBV11-3 and TRBJ1-1; 8 bases agree with TRBD1. The CDR3 spans 14 residues. Germline V lookup: CDR1 SGHNT, CDR2 YENEEA. V shed 5 bases, J shed 1 base, and the junction held 3 bases outside the gene matches. CDR3 in amino acids: CASSHRGRNTEAFF. CDR3 sequence (DNA): TGTGCCAGCAGCCACAGGGGGAGGAACACTGAAGCTTTCTTT.

The CDR3 coding sequence is TGCAGCGCCCGCGAGGTGCAAGACACTGAAGCTTTCTTT. Protein sequence: CSAREVQDTEAFF. The rearrangement uses TRBV29-1 and TRBJ1-1; D unclear. The V end was cut by 7 bases, the J end by 3 bases, with 15 bases between. This CDR3 region has 13 residues. Germline CDR1 SQVTM, CDR2 ANQGSEA.

This clone was picked up a small number of times. This chain joins TRBV19 and TRBJ2-3; D gene uncertain. The CDR3 consists of 16 residues. Between the trimmed V and J ends, which lost 4 bases and 2 bases, there was a span of 16 bases. Germline V gene lookup returns CDR1 LNHDA and CDR2 SQIVND (reference sequence). CDR3 sequence reads: CASSNRRQDTTDTQYF. CDR3 bases: TGTGCCAGTAGTAACCGTAGGCAGGATACCACAGATACGCAGTATTTT.

V gene TRBV5-8 combines with J gene TRBJ2-5, with D possibly matching TRBD2 (5 bases). CDR1 is SGHTS, CDR2 YDEGEE, per germline. The CDR3 length is 16 residues. V lost 3 bases, J lost 3 bases, and 18 bases lay in between. The DNA of the CDR3 is TGTGCCAGCAGCTCGGCGGGCGAGGGCCGAAAAGAGACCCAGTACTTC. Translating it yields CASSSAGEGRKETQYF.

In its sample, this clone was seen once. The same CDR3 arises from other DNA sequences in this sample as well. The chain is built from TRBV5-4 and TRBJ2-5, with D possibly matching TRBD1 (7 bases). The germline V gene encodes CDR1 SGHNT and CDR2 YYREEE (reference sequence). With 4 bases removed from V and 3 bases from J, the gap between germline ends came to 13 bases. This CDR3 contains 14 residues. This CDR3 is CASSPGGTEETQYF. For the CDR3, the DNA is TGTGCCAGCAGCCCAGGAGGGACAGAAGAGACCCAGTACTTC.

The V call is TRBV6-5, the J call TRBJ1-5; TRBD1 might be the D (5 bases). Germline V lookup: CDR1 MNHEY, CDR2 SVGAGI. V was pared by 5 bases and J by 3 bases, with 14 bases between. The CDR3 is 15 residues long. DNA for the CDR3: TGTGCCAGCAGTCCCTTCGGGGGTACCAATCAGCCCCAGCATTTT. Its protein product is CASSPFGGTNQPQHF.

V usage is TRBV4-1 and J usage is TRBJ2-1; TRBD2 matches at 10 bases. Trimming at V came to 1 base and at J to 6 bases, leaving 9 bases not matched to a gene. The V gene's germline CDR1 is MGHRA and CDR2 YSYEKL. The CDR3 sequence is 17 residues long. For the CDR3, the DNA is TGCGCCAGCAGCCAAGTGCCGGTTAGCGGGGGGTTCAATGAGCAGTTCTTC. Encoded protein: CASSQVPVSGGFNEQFF.